One sample yielded the 25 T cell receptor beta chains listed below, sequenced in a study. TCRdb analysed the RT-PCR reads with MiXCR anew, one entry per CDR3 protein. The repertoire holds hundreds of thousands of distinct CDR3 sequences, with 11% to 15% as singletons. The specimen was memory CD4+ T cells from blood. Receptor source: a female donor in good health, serving as a healthy control.

In this sample, this clonotype turned up many times. V usage is TRBV18 and J usage is TRBJ1-5; unclear D gene. Trimming took 6 bases from V and 0 from J, leaving 9 bases between them. From germline, CDR1 is KGHSH and CDR2 LQKENI. The CDR3 has 14 amino acids. CDR3 sequence: CASSSGLSNQPQHF. The CDR3 DNA is TGTGCCAGCTCGAGCGGTCTTAGCAATCAGCCCCAGCATTTT.

This chain links TRBV5-1 with TRBJ1-4; 10 bases are shared with TRBD1. There are 16 residues in the CDR3. The junction had 4 bases not matched to a gene; V was cut back by 0 bases and J by 5 bases. Germline V gene sequence: CDR1 SGHRS, CDR2 YFSETQ. CDR3 amino acids: CASSLGKTGGNEKLFF. In nucleotides, the CDR3 is TGCGCCAGCAGCTTGGGGAAGACAGGGGGCAATGAAAAACTGTTTTTT.

This clonotype was seen only a few times. V is TRBV6-6 and J is TRBJ2-7; TRBD2 aligns across 10 bases. The V and J ends lost 0 bases and 4 bases, in that order; junction bases with no gene match: 12. CDR3 length: 18 residues. From germline, CDR1 is MNHNY and CDR2 SVGAGI (reference sequence). This chain's CDR3 is CASSYSRNPSGSVYEQYF. The CDR3 nucleotides read TGTGCCAGCAGTTACTCCCGAAACCCTAGCGGGAGTGTGTACGAGCAGTACTTC.

This clonotype has at least ten counts. The chain uses TRBV11-2 and TRBJ2-6; D uncertain. The CDR3 runs 19 residues. Trimming left V 4 bases short and J 0 bases short, with 19 bases between. The V gene's germline CDR1 is SGHAT and CDR2 FQNNGV. CDR3 residues: CASSSQFQFLLSGANVLTF. CDR3 in DNA: TGTGCCAGCAGCTCTCAGTTCCAGTTCCTCCTCTCTGGGGCCAACGTCCTGACTTTC.

This clonotype was recorded many times. V is TRBV6-2 or TRBV6-3 and J is TRBJ2-7; TRBD1 might be the D (5 bases). Germline CDR1 reads MNHEY; CDR2 reads SVGEGT. The CDR3 has 12 residues. V dropped 7 bases and J dropped 0 bases, with 7 bases sitting between them. The CDR3 nucleotides are TGTGCCAGCACCAGGGACTCCTACGAGCAGTACTTC. Translated: CASTRDSYEQYF.

This clonotype was detected only a few times. This CDR3 reads CAISESTGVFGKLFF. In DNA form, the CDR3 reads TGTGCCATCAGTGAGTCGACAGGGGTCTTTGGAAAACTGTTTTTT. The chain links TRBV10-3 to TRBJ1-4; 8 nucleotides agree with TRBD1. CDR1 and CDR2 from the germline V gene are ENHRY and SYGVKD. CDR3 size: 15 residues. V was clipped by 0 bases and J by 10 bases; unmatched bases: 7.

This clonotype was observed a few times. This chain joins TRBV3-1 and TRBJ1-1, with D possibly matching TRBD1 (6 bases). V shed 2 bases and J shed 3 bases, with 10 bases lying between them. Germline V gene lookup returns CDR1 LGHDT and CDR2 YNNKEL (reference sequence). This CDR3 comprises 14 residues. The CDR3 region is CASSQKYRDTEAFF. The CDR3 region has the DNA TGTGCCAGCAGCCAAAAATACAGGGACACTGAAGCTTTCTTT. Filled out from reference TRBV3-1 and TRBJ1-1, the complete variable domain reads DTAVSQTPKYLVTQMGNDKSIKCEQNLGHDTMYWYKQDSKKFLKIMFSYNNKELIINETVPNRFSPKSPDKAHLNLHINSLELGDSAVYFCASSQKYRDTEAFFGQGTRLTVV.

This rearrangement joins TRBV4-3 to TRBJ2-1, with 12 positions matching TRBD2. Germline CDR1 is LGHNA and CDR2 is YSLEER. V lost 0 bases and J lost 4; bases outside the gene matches: 16. The length of the CDR3 is 21 residues. This CDR3 reads CASSQDLINLAGGAEYNEQFF. CDR3 in DNA: TGCGCCAGCAGCCAAGATTTAATTAATCTAGCGGGGGGGGCGGAGTACAATGAGCAGTTCTTC.

This clonotype has a count of ten or more. The chain carries TRBV28 and TRBJ2-7; D uncertain. V lost 6 bases to trimming and J lost 3 bases, with 12 bases between them. The CDR3 covers 13 residues. From germline, CDR1 is MDHEN and CDR2 SYDVKM. In DNA form, the CDR3 reads TGTGCCAGCAGCAAGAGGAAGATCTACGAGCAGTACTTC. Encoded protein: CASSKRKIYEQYF.

The table lists this clonotype with many counts. This rearrangement joins TRBV20-1 to TRBJ2-5; TRBD2 aligns across 8 bases. Germline V gene lookup returns CDR1 DFQATT and CDR2 SNEGSKA (reference sequence). The CDR3 extends over 15 amino acids. J was trimmed by 11 bases and V by 5 bases; bases with no gene match: 19. This CDR3 is CSAPLTGGGHREQYF. The CDR3 DNA sequence: TGCAGTGCTCCCTTGACGGGGGGGGGGCACAGGGAGCAGTACTTC.

CDR3 region: CASGGTGENTGELFF. The CDR3, as DNA: TGTGCCAGCGGGGGGACAGGGGAGAACACCGGGGAGCTGTTTTTT. J is TRBJ2-2 and V is TRBV28, with 10 bases matching TRBD1. The CDR3 covers 15 residues. The V segment lost 8 bases and the J segment 1 base; nucleotides outside the gene matches: 4. Germline CDR1 is MDHEN and CDR2 is SYDVKM.

V and J are TRBV5-1 and TRBJ2-3, with D possibly TRBD2 on 6 matching bases. The CDR3 is made up of 14 amino acids. CDR1 and CDR2 from the germline V gene are SGHRS and YFSETQ. V was pared by 4 bases and J by 3 bases, with 12 bases between. CDR3 coding DNA: TGCGCCAGCAGCCAGGGCGGGACTACAGATACGCAGTATTTT. This codes for CASSQGGTTDTQYF.

This clonotype appeared many times. This chain links TRBV7-2 with TRBJ2-1, with D hard to call. Germline assignment: CDR1 SGHTA and CDR2 FQGNSA. Trimming cost V 5 bases and J 6 bases, with 17 bases left between them. There are 15 residues in the CDR3. The CDR3 bases are TGTGCCAGCAGCACTACTTCCTACTCGGGCAATGAGCAGTTCTTC. It translates to CASSTTSYSGNEQFF.

V gene TRBV6-2 or TRBV6-3 combines with J gene TRBJ2-3; 9 bases agree with TRBD2. Trimming cost V 6 bases and J 1 base; bases outside gene matches: 11. CDR1 and CDR2 (germline): MNHEY, SVGEGT. The CDR3 extends over 17 amino acids. The CDR3 sequence is CASRMNRIAGGTDTQYF. The CDR3 region has the DNA TGTGCCAGCAGAATGAACCGAATAGCGGGAGGCACAGATACGCAGTATTTT.

This sequence joins TRBV28 and TRBJ2-2, with D possibly TRBD1 on 6 matching bases. From germline, CDR1 is MDHEN and CDR2 SYDVKM. The CDR3 is 15 residues long. The germline V and J ends were trimmed by 7 bases and 1 base, with 13 bases remaining between them. The CDR3 DNA is TGTGCCAGCACCACTGCAGGGGAGAACACCGGGGAGCTGTTTTTT. Amino acid sequence: CASTTAGENTGELFF.

At least ten counts were recorded for this clonotype. J is TRBJ2-3 and V is TRBV27; D is unclear. The CDR3 contains 13 residues. The germline V and J ends were trimmed by 3 bases and 7 bases, with 11 bases remaining between them. CDR1 is MNHEY and CDR2 is SMNVEV in the germline V gene (reference sequence). CDR3 amino acids: CASSFSDGNTQYF. CDR3 DNA: TGTGCCAGCAGTTTCTCCGACGGCAATACGCAGTATTTT.

The chain recombines TRBV6-4 with TRBJ2-1; no reliable D call. CDR1 and CDR2 (germline): MRHNA, SNTAGT. The ends were cut back, 0 bases at V and 8 bases at J, with 8 bases in the middle. The CDR3 length is 13 residues. The CDR3 loop is CASSDSGEDEQFF. The CDR3 DNA follows: TGTGCCAGCAGTGACTCGGGCGAGGATGAGCAGTTCTTC.

J is TRBJ1-5 and V is TRBV7-2, with D perhaps TRBD1 (5 bases). V dropped 5 bases and J dropped 3 bases, with 14 bases sitting between them. The CDR3 sequence is 15 residues long. The germline V gene encodes CDR1 SGHTA and CDR2 FQGNSA. CDR3 sequence reads: CASSPGRQINQPQHF. The CDR3 DNA reads as TGTGCCAGCAGCCCAGGGCGTCAGATCAATCAGCCCCAGCATTTT.

The rearrangement uses TRBV10-3 and TRBJ2-1, with 7 bases identical to TRBD2. The V segment lost 3 bases and the J segment 9 bases; nucleotides outside the gene matches: 11. The CDR3 spans 15 residues. Germline V gives CDR1 ENHRY, CDR2 SYGVKD. The CDR3 is CAISESSGPGGEQFF. As DNA, the CDR3 is TGTGCCATCAGTGAAAGTAGCGGGCCGGGGGGTGAGCAGTTCTTC.

The chain is built from TRBV5-1 and TRBJ2-2; 9 bases agree with TRBD1. V lost 3 bases and J lost 6; bases outside the gene matches: 9. Germline V gene data show CDR1 as SGHRS and CDR2 as YFSETQ. The CDR3 extends over 16 amino acids. The CDR3 nucleotides read TGCGCCAGCAGCTCCCACGGGACAGGGTTAGCCGGGGAGCTGTTTTTT. Translated: CASSSHGTGLAGELFF.

This clonotype was counted many times. The chain couples TRBV20-1 to TRBJ2-1; tentatively, D is TRBD2 (6 bases). This CDR3 is 13 amino acids long. Trimming pared 0 bases from V and 4 bases from J, leaving 7 bases between. The germline V gene encodes CDR1 DFQATT and CDR2 SNEGSKA (reference sequence). The CDR3 DNA reads as TGCAGTGCTAGAGATCGGGGGTACAATGAGCAGTTCTTC. Its translation: CSARDRGYNEQFF.

The rearrangement links TRBV7-3 to TRBJ1-2, with a possible D match to TRBD1 (5 bases). The CDR3 totals 14 residues. The V gene lost 5 bases and the J gene lost 3 bases, with 13 bases spanning the gap. Germline assignment: CDR1 SGHTA and CDR2 FQGTGA. CDR3 protein: CASSRSGDDYGYTF. The CDR3 region has the DNA TGTGCCAGCAGCCGCTCTGGGGACGACTATGGCTACACCTTC.

This clonotype was observed a handful of times. The chain has TRBV7-2 and TRBJ2-3; 12 bases match TRBD2. Germline lookup yields CDR1 SGHTA and CDR2 FQGNSA. This CDR3 is built from 16 residues. V shed 5 bases and J 6 bases; nucleotides not matched to a gene: 9. The CDR3 here is CASSTGLAGAADTQYF. CDR3 coding DNA: TGTGCCAGCAGCACGGGACTAGCGGGTGCTGCGGATACGCAGTATTTT.

This clonotype was recorded a few times. The V and J genes are TRBV7-3 and TRBJ2-7, with D hard to call. CDR1 and CDR2 from the germline V gene are SGHTA and FQGTGA. V gave up 1 base and J gave up 6 bases, with 10 bases separating them. The CDR3 spans 13 residues. The CDR3 sequence: CASSLNSQTEQYF. The CDR3 nucleotides read TGTGCCAGCAGCTTAAACTCCCAAACCGAGCAGTACTTC.

J is TRBJ2-1 and V is TRBV12-3 or TRBV12-4, with TRBD2 matching over 7 bases. This CDR3 comprises 16 residues. Trimming cost V 5 bases and J 4 bases; bases outside gene matches: 11. The CDR3 region has the DNA TGTGCCAGCAGTGTAAGCCTAGCGGAACTTTACAATGAGCAGTTCTTC. This encodes CASSVSLAELYNEQFF.